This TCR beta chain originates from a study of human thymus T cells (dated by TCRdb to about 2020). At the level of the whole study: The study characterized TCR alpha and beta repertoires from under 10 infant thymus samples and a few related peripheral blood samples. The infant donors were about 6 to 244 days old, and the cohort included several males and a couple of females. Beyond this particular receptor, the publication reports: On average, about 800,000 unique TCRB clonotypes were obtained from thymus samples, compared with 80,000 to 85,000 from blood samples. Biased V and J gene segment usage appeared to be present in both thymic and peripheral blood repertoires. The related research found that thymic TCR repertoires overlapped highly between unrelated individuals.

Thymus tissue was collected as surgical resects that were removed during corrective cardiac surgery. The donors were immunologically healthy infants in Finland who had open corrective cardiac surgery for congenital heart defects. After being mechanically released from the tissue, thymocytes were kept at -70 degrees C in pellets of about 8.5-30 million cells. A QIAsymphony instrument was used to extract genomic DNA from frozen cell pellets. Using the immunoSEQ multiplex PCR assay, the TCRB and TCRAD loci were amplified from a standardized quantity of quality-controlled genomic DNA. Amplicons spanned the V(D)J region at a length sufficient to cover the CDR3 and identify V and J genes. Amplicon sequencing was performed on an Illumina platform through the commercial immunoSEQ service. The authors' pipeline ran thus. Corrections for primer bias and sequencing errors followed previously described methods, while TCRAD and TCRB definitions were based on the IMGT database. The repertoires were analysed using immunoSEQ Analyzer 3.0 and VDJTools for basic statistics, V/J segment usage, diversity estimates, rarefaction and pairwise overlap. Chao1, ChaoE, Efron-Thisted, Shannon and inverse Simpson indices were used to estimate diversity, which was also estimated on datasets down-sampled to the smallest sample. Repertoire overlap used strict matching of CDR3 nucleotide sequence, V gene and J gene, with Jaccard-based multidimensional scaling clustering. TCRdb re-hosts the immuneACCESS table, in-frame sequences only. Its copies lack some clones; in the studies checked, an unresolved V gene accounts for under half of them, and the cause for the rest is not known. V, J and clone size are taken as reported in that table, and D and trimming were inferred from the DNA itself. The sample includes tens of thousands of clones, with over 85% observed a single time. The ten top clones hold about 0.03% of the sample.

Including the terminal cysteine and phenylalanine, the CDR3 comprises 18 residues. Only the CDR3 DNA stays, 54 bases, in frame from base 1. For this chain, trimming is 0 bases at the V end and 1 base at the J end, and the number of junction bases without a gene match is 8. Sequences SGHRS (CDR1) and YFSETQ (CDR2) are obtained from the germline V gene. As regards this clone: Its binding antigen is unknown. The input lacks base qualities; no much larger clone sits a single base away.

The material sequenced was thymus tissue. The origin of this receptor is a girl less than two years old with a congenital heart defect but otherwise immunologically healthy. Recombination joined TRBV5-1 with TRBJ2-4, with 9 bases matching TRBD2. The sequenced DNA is TGCGCCAGCAGCTTGGGTAGCGGGCGGGAGGGGGCCAAAAACATTCAGTACTTC. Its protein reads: CASSLGSGREGAKNIQYF.